Described below is a single T cell receptor beta chain sequence and its context. Its antigen is not known. The source of the sample is a study of cytomegalovirus exposure and HLA in healthy donors. Study observations and caveats: A later analysis showed that HLA-associated TCR beta chains had undergone more clonal expansion than equally common others. The Asian-associated ancestry cluster reportedly had fewer N-insertions than the approximately 690-donor mean in a later analysis. Some V segments (TRBV6-2 and TRBV6-3 among them) were excluded as indistinguishable.

The PCR had 60 Vbeta and 13 Jbeta primers. Profiling relied on immunoSEQ multiplex PCR, and the TCRdb table lists in-frame clones only, not all of them. The table records about 120,000 clones, 60% to 85% of them present only once. CDR3 length equals 15 residues. J lost 6 bases, V lost 1 base, and 8 bases had no gene match. CDR1 is LNHNV, CDR2 YYDKDF, per germline (reference sequence). The gene calls are TRBV15 and TRBJ2-7; 8 bases agree with TRBD1. The source is a female donor in good health and CMV-seronegative. Sequencing input: PBMCs. CDR3 sequence (DNA): TGTGCCACCAGCAGAGCCGGGACAGGTGCGGGCGAGCAGTACTTC. This gives the protein CATSRAGTGAGEQYF.